This T cell receptor (beta chain) came from a study of resident and recirculating memory T cells in vitiligo. As for the study in general: Samples were epidermis from two lesional and two nonlesional sites, plus PBMCs. Whole samples, not sorted cells, were homogenized and used for genomic DNA extraction. Study results and caveats: No unique dominant TCR clone was found in vitiligo lesions.

Comments on this clone: Its target is unknown.

Here immunoSEQ multiplex PCR was the method, and the copy in TCRdb shows in-frame clones only, minus some. In the table there are around 78,000 clones, roughly nine tenths of which are singletons. V was clipped by 4 bases and J by 11 bases, with 23 bases between them. This CDR3 region has 15 residues. CDR1 is KGHSH and CDR2 is LQKENI in the germline V gene. Stability required unchanged lesions during the previous 6 months. The chain uses TRBV18 and TRBJ2-5; perhaps TRBD2 as D (8 bases). The sample taken for sequencing was blood. The TCR was taken from a male donor with vitiligo. The DNA for the CDR3 is TGTGCCAGCTCACTCTGGGGACTAGGTCAGGGGGAGCAGTACTTC. It encodes CASSLWGLGQGEQYF.